What follows are 32 T cell receptor beta chains derived from one specimen sequenced in a study of blood T cell repertoires in COVID-19. Sequencing was performed with immunoSEQ multiplex PCR; in TCRdb, only in-frame clones are kept and a portion is missing. Among 200,000 to 250,000 clones listed, 70% to 90% were seen once. Sequencing was done on a sample of PBMCs or T cells enriched from blood (not recorded which). These receptor sequences come from a man aged 30 to 39 who had recovered from COVID-19.

V gene TRBV19 combines with J gene TRBJ2-7, with D possibly being TRBD2 (5 bases). CDR3 length: 17 amino acids. V lost 5 bases to trimming and J lost 3 bases, with 23 bases between them. Germline CDR1 LNHDA, CDR2 SQIVND (reference sequence). The CDR3 sequence: CASSRRKGNFGDYEQYF. DNA of the CDR3: TGTGCCAGTAGTCGACGTAAAGGAAATTTCGGGGACTACGAGCAGTACTTC.

This chain links TRBV13 with TRBJ1-4; 7 bases are shared with TRBD1. CDR3 size: 16 residues. V dropped 5 bases and J dropped 8; count of bases not matched to a gene: 14. Germline V gives CDR1 PRHDT, CDR2 FYEKMQ (reference sequence). In nucleotides, the CDR3 is TGTGCCAGCAGCACACGAACACCAGGGGGAGAGGAAAAACTGTTTTTT. Translating gives CASSTRTPGGEEKLFF.

The chain carries TRBV28 and TRBJ1-3, with D uncertain. The germline gives CDR1 MDHEN, CDR2 SYDVKM. Trimming shortened V by 8 bases and J by 2 bases, and 10 bases separated the two germline ends. This CDR3 is 13 amino acids long. The CDR3 spells CASGPAAGNTIYF. CDR3 bases: TGTGCCAGCGGCCCGGCGGCTGGAAACACCATATATTTT.

This chain connects TRBV2 to TRBJ1-4, with D possibly being TRBD1 (5 bases). Trimming cost V 6 bases and J 9 bases, with 14 bases left between them. Germline values: CDR1 SNHLY, CDR2 FYNNEI. The CDR3 runs to 13 residues. The CDR3 region is CASSPSGTKKLFF. The CDR3 DNA sequence: TGTGCCAGCAGCCCTAGTGGGACTAAAAAACTGTTTTTT.

This clone appeared once. The chain recombines TRBV14 with TRBJ2-5, with TRBD1 matching over 7 bases. Trimming removed 2 bases from V and 2 bases from J; junction bases left unmatched: 8. The germline CDR1 and CDR2 sequences are SGHDN and FVKESK. CDR3 size: 16 residues. This CDR3 is CASSQQTWDRQETQYF. CDR3 in DNA: TGTGCCAGCAGCCAACAAACTTGGGACAGACAAGAGACCCAGTACTTC.

The rearrangement links TRBV29-1 to TRBJ1-1; D is unclear. This CDR3 comprises 13 residues. Trimming left V 3 bases short and J 1 base short, with 9 bases between. Germline V lookup: CDR1 SQVTM, CDR2 ANQGSEA. The CDR3, as DNA: TGCAGCGTTGACGCGGGGAGGAACACTGAAGCTTTCTTT. It specifies CSVDAGRNTEAFF.

The table lists this clone with a count of one. This chain uses TRBV14 with TRBJ1-1; 8 nucleotides match TRBD1. Germline lookup yields CDR1 SGHDN and CDR2 FVKESK. The junction had 12 bases not matched to a gene; V was cut back by 2 bases and J by 4 bases. The length of the CDR3 is 17 residues. The CDR3 spells CASSQINFRGRITEAFF. The CDR3 nucleotides read TGTGCCAGCAGCCAAATAAACTTCAGGGGGCGTATCACTGAAGCTTTCTTT.

This clone was observed a handful of times. The chain carries TRBV3-1 (or the pseudogene TRBV3-2) and TRBJ2-3; a possible D gene is TRBD1 (5 bases). The CDR3 length is 17 residues. Germline V gene data show CDR1 as LGHDT and CDR2 as YNNKEL (reference sequence). Trimming stripped 4 bases from V and 1 base from J, with 18 bases between. The CDR3 nucleotides read TGTGCCAGCAGCCGACACCCGCAGGGTGGAGGCACAGATACGCAGTATTTT. This codes for CASSRHPQGGGTDTQYF.

This chain links TRBV4-2 with TRBJ1-1; no reliable D call. V dropped 1 base and J dropped 9 bases, with 6 bases sitting between them. The CDR3 totals 11 residues. Germline CDR1 is LGHNA and CDR2 is YNFKEQ. CDR3 sequence reads: CASSQGTKAFF. The CDR3 DNA reads TGTGCCAGCAGCCAAGGGACTAAAGCTTTCTTT.

The chain employs TRBV27 and TRBJ2-1; the match to TRBD2 covers 11 bases. Germline V gene sequence: CDR1 MNHEY, CDR2 SMNVEV (reference sequence). V was clipped by 2 bases and J by 6 bases; unmatched bases: 3. The CDR3 has 15 amino acids. The DNA of the CDR3 is TGTGCCAGCAGTTTACTAGCGGGAGGATCCAATGAGCAGTTCTTC. It is translated as CASSLLAGGSNEQFF.

This clone was counted once. The chain couples TRBV7-9 to TRBJ2-1; D might be TRBD2 (6 bases). V lost 5 bases, J lost 4 bases, and 12 bases lay in between. This CDR3 is 14 amino acids long. Germline V gene sequence: CDR1 SEHNR, CDR2 FQNEAQ (reference sequence). The CDR3 nucleotides read TGTGCCAGCAGCGCGGGGACGGCGTACAATGAGCAGTTCTTC. This translates into CASSAGTAYNEQFF.

This chain connects TRBV9 to TRBJ2-2, with 11 bases aligning to TRBD2. The CDR3 length is 15 residues. Unmatched junction bases numbered 0, after V lost 1 base and J lost 4 bases. In germline, CDR1 is SGDLS, CDR2 YYNGEE. CDR3 nucleotide sequence: TGTGCCAGCAGCGTAACTAGCGGGAGCACCGGGGAGCTGTTTTTT. Its protein is CASSVTSGSTGELFF.

Concerning this clone: This specimen includes other DNA sequences encoding the same CDR3. J is TRBJ2-7 and V is TRBV18; 9 bases are shared with TRBD2. Germline V lookup: CDR1 KGHSH, CDR2 LQKENI. There are 14 residues in the CDR3. The ends lost 1 base at V and 2 bases at J; junction bases unmatched: 0. CDR3 protein: CASSPLAGAYEQYF. In DNA form, the CDR3 reads TGTGCCAGCTCACCACTAGCGGGGGCCTACGAGCAGTACTTC.

V usage is TRBV18 and J usage is TRBJ1-6, with 9 bases matching TRBD1. Germline trimming cut 1 base from V and 6 bases from J; bases unmatched to any gene: 1. Germline CDR1 reads KGHSH; CDR2 reads LQKENI. The CDR3 totals 15 residues. The CDR3 reads CASSPLDRGNSPLHF. The CDR3 DNA reads as TGTGCCAGCTCACCACTGGACAGGGGTAATTCACCCCTCCACTTT.

The DNA for the CDR3 is TGTGCCAGCAGAACCGCCGACGGAGTCACAGATACGCAGTATTTT. Its protein product is CASRTADGVTDTQYF. The V and J genes are TRBV6-5 and TRBJ2-3; D is uncertain. Germline CDR1 MNHEY, CDR2 SVGAGI. The CDR3 loop spans 15 amino acids. The V end was cut by 6 bases, the J end by 2 bases, with 15 bases between.

The V and J genes are TRBV5-4 and TRBJ2-1, with 7 bases aligning to TRBD2. The CDR3 extends over 14 amino acids. The ends lost 0 bases at V and 7 bases at J; junction bases unmatched: 4. Per the germline V gene, CDR1 is SGHNT and CDR2 is YYREEE (reference sequence). CDR3 coding DNA: TGTGCCAGCAGCTTGGCTCTAGCGGAGAATGAGCAGTTCTTC. This sequence encodes CASSLALAENEQFF.

The chain couples TRBV7-9 to TRBJ2-7, with TRBD2 matching 7 bases. The length of the CDR3 is 15 residues. Germline lookup yields CDR1 SEHNR and CDR2 FQNEAQ (reference sequence). V shed 5 bases, J shed 4 bases, and the junction held 11 bases outside the gene matches. The CDR3 DNA is TGTGCCAGCAGCCTCGGGACTATAGAACAATACGAGCAGTACTTC. This encodes CASSLGTIEQYEQYF.

The chain recombines TRBV6-2 or TRBV6-3 with TRBJ1-1; D gene ambiguous. V lost 6 bases, J lost 4 bases, and 9 bases lay in between. In germline, CDR1 is MNHEY, CDR2 SVGEGT. This CDR3 contains 12 residues. The CDR3: CASSPRATEAFF. The CDR3 DNA follows: TGTGCCAGCAGCCCCCGAGCCACTGAAGCTTTCTTT.

The genes are TRBV18 and TRBJ2-7; 8 bases line up with TRBD2. Looked up from germline, CDR1 is KGHSH and CDR2 is LQKENI. The CDR3 runs to 14 residues. J lost 0 bases, V lost 2 bases, and 0 bases had no gene match. The CDR3 region is CASSPGTSSYEQYF. DNA of the CDR3: TGTGCCAGCTCACCAGGGACTAGCTCCTACGAGCAGTACTTC.

This chain joins TRBV5-4 and TRBJ2-7; TRBD1 agrees at 9 bases. V was clipped by 0 bases and J by 3 bases; unmatched bases: 4. Germline-derived CDR1 and CDR2 are SGHNT and YYREEE (reference sequence). CDR3 length: 15 residues. This CDR3 reads CASSLGQGVNYEQYF. CDR3 coding DNA: TGTGCCAGCAGCTTGGGACAGGGGGTTAACTACGAGCAGTACTTC.

The chain joins TRBV7-8 to TRBJ2-7; 7 positions agree with TRBD1. The germline V gene has CDR1 SGHVS and CDR2 FQNEAQ. J was trimmed by 0 bases and V by 6 bases; bases with no gene match: 17. This CDR3 is built from 18 residues. In DNA, the CDR3 is TGTGCCAGCAGACCTATCGCTCCCGGGACAGAAGTCTCCTACGAGCAGTACTTC. Translation: CASRPIAPGTEVSYEQYF.

This chain connects TRBV5-4 to TRBJ2-7; TRBD1 matches at 8 bases. With V trimmed by 3 bases and J by 2 bases, 7 bases remained unmatched. Germline V gives CDR1 SGHNT, CDR2 YYREEE (reference sequence). The CDR3 is 15 residues long. The CDR3 is CASSSGQGPAYEQYF. The CDR3 DNA follows: TGTGCCAGCAGCTCCGGACAGGGACCCGCCTACGAGCAGTACTTC.

CDR3 coding DNA: TGTGCCAGCTCCGGACTAGCTTCGATGGATACGCAGTATTTT. Its translation is CASSGLASMDTQYF. This sequence joins TRBV18 and TRBJ2-3; TRBD2 matches 8 bases. Per the germline V gene, CDR1 is KGHSH and CDR2 is LQKENI. Unmatched junction bases numbered 8, after V lost 6 bases and J lost 6 bases. This CDR3 is built from 14 residues.

The chain is built from TRBV6-2 or TRBV6-3 and TRBJ2-7, with D possibly matching TRBD1 (6 bases). The CDR3 runs to 15 residues. The V and J ends lost 4 bases and 2 bases respectively, with 15 bases between them. The germline CDR1 and CDR2 sequences are MNHEY and SVGEGT. The DNA of the CDR3 is TGTGCCAGCAGTTCTACAGGGTACAGGACCTACGAGCAGTACTTC. This codes for CASSSTGYRTYEQYF.

V and J are TRBV5-1 and TRBJ1-1; tentatively, D is TRBD1 (5 bases). CDR1 SGHRS and CDR2 YFSETQ come from the germline V gene. This CDR3 has 16 amino acids. The V end lost 4 bases, the J end lost 5 bases, and 21 bases lay between the germline ends. The CDR3 DNA reads TGCGCCAGCAGCAGCTCTGTTGGGGGGTCTAAGACTGAAGCTTTCTTT. Residues: CASSSSVGGSKTEAFF. The variable domain in full, with the rest retrieved from reference TRBV5-1 and TRBJ1-1, is KAGVTQTPRYLIKTRGQQVTLSCSPISGHRSVSWYQQTPGQGLQFLFEYFSETQRNKGNFPGRFSGRQFSNSRSEMNVSTLELGDSALYLCASSSSVGGSKTEAFFGQGTRLTVV.

The chain has TRBV7-2 and TRBJ1-6, with 7 bases identical to TRBD1. There are 16 residues in the CDR3. J gave up 9 bases and V 5 bases, and 13 bases lay outside the gene matches. Per the germline V gene, CDR1 is SGHTA and CDR2 is FQGNSA. CDR3 nucleotide sequence: TGTGCCAGCAGCCCGAACGCACAGGGGATGGGTTCACCCCTCCACTTT. It encodes CASSPNAQGMGSPLHF.

The V gene is TRBV7-2, the J gene TRBJ1-1; D call uncertain. This CDR3 has 15 amino acids. The germline gives CDR1 SGHTA, CDR2 FQGNSA. V gave up 0 bases and J gave up 0 bases, with 8 bases separating them. In nucleotides, the CDR3 is TGTGCCAGCAGCTTAGCGTGGAGCTTGAACACTGAAGCTTTCTTT. This translates into CASSLAWSLNTEAFF.

The rearrangement joins TRBV5-6 to TRBJ1-5; D gene unclear. The germline V gene has CDR1 SGHDT and CDR2 YYEEEE. CDR3 size: 11 residues. Trimming took off 3 bases at V and 6 bases at J, with 4 bases between the two ends. CDR3 coding DNA: TGTGCCAGCAGCTCTCGTCAGCCCCAGCATTTT. This sequence encodes CASSSRQPQHF. Variable domain in full (rest from reference TRBV5-6 and TRBJ1-5): DAGVTQSPTHLIKTRGQQVTLRCSPKSGHDTVSWYQQALGQGPQFIFQYYEEEERQRGNFPDRFSGHQFPNYSSELNVNALLLGDSALYLCASSSRQPQHFGDGTRLSIL.

The genes are TRBV18 and TRBJ1-1; D gene ambiguous. V was cut by 2 bases and J by 4 bases, with 11 bases left in between. Germline V gives CDR1 KGHSH, CDR2 LQKENI. The CDR3 is 14 amino acids. Here the CDR3 reads CASSPEVRGTEAFF. The CDR3 nucleotides read TGTGCCAGCTCACCAGAGGTTCGAGGCACTGAAGCTTTCTTT.

Turning to this clone: One end of the junction is discordant with germline, which a read error may explain. The chain carries TRBV11-2 and TRBJ2-1, with 7 bases that match TRBD2. Germline V lookup: CDR1 SGHAT, CDR2 FQNNGV. This CDR3 comprises 13 residues. In DNA form, the CDR3 reads TGTGCCAGCAGCCCTAGGCGGGAGAATGGGCAGTTCTTC. Translation gives CASSPRRENGQFF.

The chain is built from TRBV7-9 and TRBJ1-1, with D possibly TRBD1 on 5 matching bases. V shed 5 bases and J shed 3 bases, with 16 bases lying between them. CDR3 size: 15 residues. Per the germline V gene, CDR1 is SEHNR and CDR2 is FQNEAQ (reference sequence). The DNA of the CDR3 is TGTGCCAGCAGCCGTCAAACAGGTGTGGACACTGAAGCTTTCTTT. It specifies CASSRQTGVDTEAFF. The full variable domain, its missing parts supplied by reference TRBV7-9 and TRBJ1-1, is DTGVSQNPRHKITKRGQNVTFRCDPISEHNRLYWYRQTLGQGPEFLTYFQNEAQLEKSRLLSDRFSAERPKGSFSTLEIQRTEQGDSAMYLCASSRQTGVDTEAFFGQGTRLTVV.

The chain is built from TRBV5-1 and TRBJ2-2, with 7 bases aligning to TRBD1. CDR3 length equals 16 residues. J was trimmed by 1 base and V by 8 bases; bases with no gene match: 11. Germline assignment: CDR1 SGHRS and CDR2 YFSETQ. The CDR3 is CASSKDRDRNTGELFF. Written as DNA, the CDR3 is TGCGCCAGTTCGAAGGACCGGGACAGGAACACCGGGGAGCTGTTTTTT.